These T cell receptor beta chains were read from a single sample in a study of blood T cells in healthy people across ages. MiXCR, run by TCRdb on the 5' RACE reads, gives a single entry per CDR3 protein. The sample contains around 1,000,000 distinct CDR3 sequences, around 25% of which appear only once. The data also belong to a second study, concerning T cells of mothers and their children.

Sequences were obtained from blood. These receptor sequences come from a girl aged 2 to 10 in good health. The CDR3 runs from the conserved cysteine through the conserved F or W. D genes are given only for firm matches. For some rows the clone size is stated as once, few or many, or as a class when expanded; others skip it.

V: TRBV5-5
D: -
J: TRBJ2-1
size: few
DNA: TGTGCCAGCAGCTTCTTTGGGGGCGTTAGCGAGCAGTTCTTC
CDR3: CASSFFGGVSEQFF

V: TRBV7-2
D: -
J: TRBJ1-2
size: -
DNA: TGTGCCAGCAGCCGGGACGCAATCTATGGCTACACCTTC
CDR3: CASSRDAIYGYTF

V: TRBV27
D: TRBD1
J: TRBJ1-2
size: few
DNA: TGTGCCAGCAGAACGGGGACAGAATATGGCTACACCTTC
CDR3: CASRTGTEYGYTF

V: TRBV7-3
D: -
J: TRBJ1-1
size: -
DNA: TGTGCCAGCAGCTCCGCGAACACTGAAGCTTTCTTT
CDR3: CASSSANTEAFF

V: TRBV27
D: -
J: TRBJ2-1
size: -
DNA: TGTGCCAGCAGTTTGGGCAGTCAAAATGAGCAGTTCTTC
CDR3: CASSLGSQNEQFF

V: TRBV4-3
D: TRBD1
J: TRBJ1-5
size: -
DNA: TGCGCCAGCAGCCAAGACGCCGGGACAGGGGACGAGCATTTT
CDR3: CASSQDAGTGDEHF

V: TRBV6-6
D: -
J: TRBJ2-2
size: -
DNA: TGTGCCAGCAGTTACATGTACCGGGAGCTGTTTTTT
CDR3: CASSYMYRELFF

V: TRBV20-1
D: TRBD1
J: TRBJ2-7
size: -
DNA: TGCAGTGCTATAGTAGGGACAGGGGACGAGCAGTACTTC
CDR3: CSAIVGTGDEQYF

V: TRBV28
D: -
J: TRBJ2-5
size: few
DNA: TGTGCCAGCAGTCAACAGTCGGGAGTAACTCAAGAGACCCAGTACTTC
CDR3: CASSQQSGVTQETQYF

V: TRBV28
D: -
J: TRBJ2-1
size: -
DNA: TGTGCCAGCAGTCCGCGAACCCCCTACAATGAGCAGTTCTTC
CDR3: CASSPRTPYNEQFF

V: TRBV12-3/TRBV12-4
D: -
J: TRBJ2-3
size: -
DNA: TGTGCCAGCAGTTTTATAGGACTTCCCACTAGCACAGATACGCAGTATTTT
CDR3: CASSFIGLPTSTDTQYF

V: TRBV12-3/TRBV12-4
D: -
J: TRBJ1-6
size: few
DNA: TGTGCCAGCACCCCTGACGGCTTGAACAATTCACCCCTCCACTTT
CDR3: CASTPDGLNNSPLHF

V: TRBV4-1
D: -
J: TRBJ1-1
size: -
DNA: TGCGCCAGCAGCGGAGATCTTGTTGAAGCTTTCTTT
CDR3: CASSGDLVEAFF

V: TRBV7-3
D: -
J: TRBJ2-3
size: few
DNA: TGTGCCAGCAGCTCCCAAGGGGGAGTATCGGATACGCAGTATTTT
CDR3: CASSSQGGVSDTQYF

V: TRBV9
D: -
J: TRBJ2-3
size: -
DNA: TGTGCCAGCAGCGTAGGTTGGGAGACGGCAGATACGCAGTATTTT
CDR3: CASSVGWETADTQYF

V: TRBV2
D: -
J: TRBJ2-7
size: -
DNA: TGTGCCAGCAGGATTACAGGTTGGGCCTACGAGCAGTACTTC
CDR3: CASRITGWAYEQYF

V: TRBV28
D: TRBD1
J: TRBJ1-5
size: -
DNA: TGTGCCAGCTTAACAGGGGATCAGCCCCAGCATTTT
CDR3: CASLTGDQPQHF

V: TRBV12-5
D: TRBD2
J: TRBJ2-5
size: few
DNA: TGTGCTAGTGGTTTGTCGACACACCAAGGACTAGCGGGAGTGGAGACCCAGTACTTC
CDR3: CASGLSTHQGLAGVETQYF

V: TRBV18
D: TRBD2
J: TRBJ2-3
size: -
DNA: TGTGCCAGCTCACCGGGTCGGGAGGGCCTATATACGCAGTATTTT
CDR3: CASSPGREGLYTQYF

V: TRBV4-3
D: -
J: TRBJ1-1
size: -
DNA: TGCGCCAGCAGCCAAGGTCTTAGGAGCACTGAAGCTTTCTTT
CDR3: CASSQGLRSTEAFF

V: TRBV12-5
D: -
J: TRBJ2-5
size: few
DNA: TGTGCTAGTGGTTCCGGCCAGGTAGGAGAGACCCAGTACTTC
CDR3: CASGSGQVGETQYF

V: TRBV4-2
D: TRBD1
J: TRBJ2-3
size: few
DNA: TGTGCCAGCAGCCAAGAACGGACAGGGAGTACTCATACGCAGTATTTT
CDR3: CASSQERTGSTHTQYF